This T cell receptor (beta chain) was sequenced for a study of shared clonotypes between healthy human individuals. TCRdb's table, derived via immunoSEQ multiplex PCR, lists solely in-frame clones and lacks some. The sample consists of roughly 2 million clones, about 95% of them appearing once. Positive CCR7 selection of CD45RO-negative cells yielded the naive CD8 cells, and terminally differentiated effector memory CD45RA+ cells were excluded. This CDR3 contains 16 residues. Trimming stripped 0 bases from V and 4 bases from J, with 14 bases between. CDR1 is SGHKS, CDR2 YYEKEE, per germline (reference sequence).

This sequence joins TRBV5-5 and TRBJ1-5; D is unclear. This TCR derives from a man younger than 35 in good health. Sequences were obtained from naive CD8+ T cells sorted from blood. CDR3 in amino acids: CASSLEPPHTNQPQHF. CDR3 in DNA: TGTGCCAGCAGCTTGGAACCGCCACACACGAATCAGCCCCAGCATTTT.